What follows is one TCR beta chain and its context. Antigen: not known. From RNA transcripts, TCR beta CDR3 regions were amplified. Using the HTBI primer set, a first-round RT-PCR was run on the TCR CDR3. One entry per CDR3 protein results from TCRdb running MiXCR on the multiplex PCR reads. Altogether roughly 93,000 distinct CDR3 sequences are present, approximately 40% being singletons, with the ten largest covering more than 8.5%. The sample originates from a study of T cells in Graves' hyperthyroidism and ophthalmopathy. Clinical symptoms, serum thyroxine and TRAb, thyroid ultrasound and orbital computed tomography were used for the diagnoses. Study findings and constraints: The model foresaw ophthalmopathy a median roughly 6 months prior to onset.

Material: peripheral blood or thyroid tissue (not recorded which). The receptor comes from a woman in her 30s with Graves' hyperthyroidism.

The CDR3 region has the DNA TGTGCCAGCAGCGGGTCCGACGCGCTTAGCGGGAGAACAGATACGCAGTATTTT. Translating it yields CASSGSDALSGRTDTQYF. V gene TRBV7-9 combines with J gene TRBJ2-3; 9 bases are shared with TRBD2. Germline values: CDR1 SEHNR, CDR2 FQNEAQ (reference sequence). With 5 bases clipped from V and 3 bases from J, the junction kept 15 bases outside the gene matches. This CDR3 spans 18 amino acids.